Included here is one T cell receptor (beta chain) sequence, with context. After extraction with the RNeasy kit, roughly 0.45 to 1 ug of the RNA was reverse transcribed using random hexamers. TCRdb analysed the immunoSEQ multiplex PCR reads with MiXCR anew, one entry per CDR3 protein. The sample lists 170,000 or so distinct CDR3 sequences; approximately 95% were seen once. The sample comes from a study of CD8 T cells in Susac syndrome. The specimen was CD4+ T cells from PBMCs. The clonotype was recovered from a human donor with Susac syndrome.

The CDR3 region has the DNA TGCGCCAGCAGTCAATCGAGCGGGAGAGGCTACAATGAGCAGTTCTTC. It yields the protein CASSQSSGRGYNEQFF. The gene calls are TRBV23-1 and TRBJ2-1, with 8 bases that match TRBD2. TRBV23-1 is assigned to the ORF class and has an uncertain function. The CDR3 has 16 amino acids. V dropped 0 bases and J dropped 3; count of bases not matched to a gene: 4.